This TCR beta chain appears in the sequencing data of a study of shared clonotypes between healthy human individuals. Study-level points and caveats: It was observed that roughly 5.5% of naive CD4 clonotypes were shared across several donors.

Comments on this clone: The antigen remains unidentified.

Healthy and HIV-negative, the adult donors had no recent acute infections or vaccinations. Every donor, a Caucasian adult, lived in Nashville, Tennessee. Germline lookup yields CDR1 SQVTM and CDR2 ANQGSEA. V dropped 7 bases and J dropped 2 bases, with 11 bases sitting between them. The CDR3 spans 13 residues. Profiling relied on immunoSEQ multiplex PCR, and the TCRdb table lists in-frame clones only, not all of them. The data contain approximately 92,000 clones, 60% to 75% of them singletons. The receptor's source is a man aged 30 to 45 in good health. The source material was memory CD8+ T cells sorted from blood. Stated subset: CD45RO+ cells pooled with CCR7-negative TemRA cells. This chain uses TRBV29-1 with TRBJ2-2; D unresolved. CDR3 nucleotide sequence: TGCAGCGCCAAGGATCCTAACACCGGGGAGCTGTTTTTT. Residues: CSAKDPNTGELFF.